A single sample is the source of the 30 T cell receptor beta chains below, sequenced in a study of CD8+ T cells in alopecia areata. The treatment: oral pan-JAK inhibitor, 5-10 mg twice daily. Obtained from alopecia areata patients were lesional scalp punch biopsies along with peripheral blood. TCR sequencing used cDNA made by reverse transcription of extracted RNA. The repertoire was sequenced with immunoSEQ multiplex PCR; TCRdb's copy has only in-frame clones and lacks some. In the table there are under 20,000 clones, 50% to 60% of which are singletons. The specimen comprised skin, sampled at week 4, from a patient treated with tofacitinib. Source of these receptors: a human donor with alopecia areata.

The J gene is TRBJ2-1, the V gene TRBV28; the D gene is possibly TRBD2 (5 bases). V was clipped by 1 base and J by 9 bases, with 28 bases between them. From germline, CDR1 is MDHEN and CDR2 SYDVKM. The CDR3 sequence is 19 residues long. CDR3 nucleotide sequence: TGTGCCAGCAGTTTATTGATCTTCGGAAGACGAGCGGAGAATATTGAGCAGTTCTTC. This codes for CASSLLIFGRRAENIEQFF.

The rearrangement links TRBV2 to TRBJ2-2; 10 bases agree with TRBD1. This CDR3 region has 14 residues. After removal of 7 bases from V and 7 bases from J, the junction contained 6 bases not matched to a gene. Germline V CDR1 and CDR2: SNHLY, FYNNEI. CDR3 loop: CASTGQGEGGELFF. CDR3 sequence (DNA): TGTGCCAGCACCGGACAGGGGGAAGGCGGGGAGCTGTTTTTT.

This clone was seen only a few times. The chain carries TRBV5-8 and TRBJ1-2, with 9 bases matching TRBD1. The length of the CDR3 is 16 residues. V dropped 3 bases and J dropped 5; count of bases not matched to a gene: 11. Germline CDR1 reads SGHTS; CDR2 reads YDEGEE. CDR3 loop: CASSSTWGQGPYGYTF. CDR3 nucleotide sequence: TGTGCCAGCAGCTCAACCTGGGGACAGGGCCCGTATGGCTACACCTTC.

The chain couples TRBV5-1 to TRBJ2-4; the D gene is possibly TRBD1 (6 bases). V lost 4 bases to trimming and J lost 0 bases, with 14 bases between them. Germline CDR1 reads SGHRS; CDR2 reads YFSETQ. The CDR3 extends over 16 amino acids. The CDR3, as DNA: TGCGCCAGCAGCCGTGGACAGTTATTAGCCAAAAACATTCAGTACTTC. It encodes CASSRGQLLAKNIQYF.

This clone was counted between two and nine times. V usage is TRBV27 and J usage is TRBJ1-5, with D possibly being TRBD1 (5 bases). V lost 5 bases to trimming and J lost 3 bases, with 20 bases between them. The germline gives CDR1 MNHEY, CDR2 SMNVEV (reference sequence). The CDR3 contains 17 residues. DNA of the CDR3: TGTGCCAGCAGTCCCACTTACCTCGGGGGGAACAATCAGCCCCAGCATTTT. Translating gives CASSPTYLGGNNQPQHF.

This clone was seen once. The rearrangement joins TRBV7-9 to TRBJ2-1; D tentatively fits TRBD1 or TRBD2 (5 bases each). This CDR3 is built from 15 residues. With 7 bases removed from V and 7 bases from J, the gap between germline ends came to 20 bases. Germline V gene data show CDR1 as SEHNR and CDR2 as FQNEAQ (reference sequence). CDR3 protein: CASTPFRDPGNEQFF. CDR3 in DNA: TGTGCCAGCACCCCGTTCCGGGACCCGGGGAATGAGCAGTTCTTC.

This rearrangement joins TRBV7-2 to TRBJ2-5; TRBD1 agrees at 10 bases. With 1 base clipped from V and 5 bases from J, the junction kept 1 base outside the gene matches. This CDR3 has 14 residues. Germline V gene sequence: CDR1 SGHTA, CDR2 FQGNSA. The CDR3 is CASSLGGQGETQYF. The DNA for the CDR3 is TGTGCCAGCAGCTTAGGGGGACAGGGGGAGACCCAGTACTTC.

This clone was found a few times. The chain's CDR3 is CASSPGQGYGYTF. CDR3 nucleotides: TGTGCCAGCAGCCCGGGACAGGGGTATGGCTACACCTTC. The gene calls are TRBV7-2 and TRBJ1-2; the match to TRBD1 covers 10 bases. V lost 5 bases to trimming and J lost 5 bases; unmatched junction nucleotides: 2. The V gene's germline CDR1 is SGHTA and CDR2 FQGNSA. This CDR3 contains 13 residues.

The rearrangement uses TRBV10-3 and TRBJ2-3, with TRBD1 as a possible D gene (6 bases). Deletions cut 0 bases from V and 4 bases from J, with 20 bases between. Per the germline V gene, CDR1 is ENHRY and CDR2 is SYGVKD. This CDR3 contains 18 residues. The DNA of the CDR3 is TGTGCCATCAGTGAGTCGAGCTCGCGGACAGCTTCCCCAGATACGCAGTATTTT. This translates into CAISESSSRTASPDTQYF.

This clone has a handful of counts. This sequence joins TRBV27 and TRBJ2-7; maybe TRBD1 (6 bases). Germline assignment: CDR1 MNHEY and CDR2 SMNVEV (reference sequence). The V and J ends lost 2 bases and 4 bases respectively, with 18 bases between them. This CDR3 contains 16 residues. CDR3 bases: TGTGCCAGCAGTTTAAGGGCAGGGGCGAGGTTATACGAGCAGTACTTC. This encodes CASSLRAGARLYEQYF.

The genes are TRBV5-5 and TRBJ1-6; D is ambiguous. The germline V gene has CDR1 SGHKS and CDR2 YYEKEE (reference sequence). The CDR3 consists of 14 residues. V dropped 3 bases and J dropped 10 bases, with 14 bases sitting between them. The CDR3 region has the DNA TGTGCCAGCAGCTCCCGGACGGAAGAGTCACCCCTCCACTTT. It is translated as CASSSRTEESPLHF.

The chain combines TRBV5-6 with TRBJ1-3; TRBD1 matches at 8 bases. Germline loops: CDR1 SGHDT, CDR2 YYEEEE. V dropped 4 bases and J dropped 2; count of bases not matched to a gene: 8. The CDR3 length is 16 residues. Here the CDR3 DNA reads TGTGCCAGCAGCCGTCGGGACAGGATGACTGGAAACACCATATATTTT. Amino acid sequence: CASSRRDRMTGNTIYF. The full variable domain, in which reference TRBV5-6 and TRBJ1-3 provide the parts outside the CDR3, is DAGVTQSPTHLIKTRGQQVTLRCSPKSGHDTVSWYQQALGQGPQFIFQYYEEEERQRGNFPDRFSGHQFPNYSSELNVNALLLGDSALYLCASSRRDRMTGNTIYFGEGSWLTVV.

This clone has just a few counts. This CDR3 reads CASSFSGFREKLFF. The CDR3 DNA is TGTGCCAGCAGCTTCTCGGGTTTTAGGGAAAAACTGTTTTTT. This chain connects TRBV7-2 to TRBJ1-4; D is unclear. The CDR3 is 14 residues long. CDR1 SGHTA and CDR2 FQGNSA come from the germline V gene. The germline V and J ends were trimmed by 3 bases and 8 bases, with 13 bases remaining between them.

This chain joins TRBV9 and TRBJ1-4, with no clear D. The CDR3 covers 14 residues. The V gene lost 3 bases and the J gene lost 5 bases, with 11 bases spanning the gap. CDR1 SGDLS and CDR2 YYNGEE come from the germline V gene. CDR3 sequence reads: CASSGAYGNEKLFF. Written as DNA, the CDR3 is TGTGCCAGCAGCGGTGCTTATGGGAATGAAAAACTGTTTTTT.

This clone was seen more than once but under ten times. This rearrangement joins TRBV13 to TRBJ2-7; maybe TRBD1 (6 bases). V lost 3 bases and J 1 base, leaving 19 bases between the germline ends. This CDR3 spans 17 amino acids. Germline V CDR1 and CDR2: PRHDT, FYEKMQ (reference sequence). The CDR3 DNA reads as TGTGCCAGCAGCTTTAAGAGAGTACGACAGGATTCCTACGAGCAGTACTTC. Translating it yields CASSFKRVRQDSYEQYF.

The chain joins TRBV4-3 to TRBJ2-3; unclear D gene. Germline CDR1 reads LGHNA; CDR2 reads YSLEER. The CDR3 loop spans 13 amino acids. V gave up 3 bases and J gave up 2 bases, with 6 bases separating them. The CDR3 nucleotides read TGCGCCAGCAGCCACCTGAACACAGATACGCAGTATTTT. Translation: CASSHLNTDTQYF.

The chain uses TRBV7-2 and TRBJ1-4; possible D gene TRBD1, 5 bases. The V gene's germline CDR1 is SGHTA and CDR2 FQGNSA. Trimming left V 3 bases short and J 6 bases short, with 17 bases between. This CDR3 is built from 16 residues. CDR3 sequence (DNA): TGTGCCAGCAGCTTCACCCGGGATCTAGGGGATGAAAAACTGTTTTTT. Translated, it gives CASSFTRDLGDEKLFF.

The genes are TRBV6-1 and TRBJ1-2; maybe TRBD1 (5 bases). The germline CDR1 and CDR2 sequences are MNHNS and SASEGT. V shed 8 bases and J shed 8 bases, with 18 bases lying between them. The length of the CDR3 is 13 residues. As DNA, the CDR3 is TGTGCCAGCCTACAGGTATCGGGAAGGGGCTACACCTTC. Its protein product is CASLQVSGRGYTF.

The table lists this clone with a few counts. The chain links TRBV5-1 to TRBJ2-7; perhaps TRBD1 as D (6 bases). This CDR3 comprises 14 residues. Germline V lookup: CDR1 SGHRS, CDR2 YFSETQ. Trimming removed 2 bases from V and 3 bases from J, with 12 bases in between. The CDR3 DNA sequence: TGCGCCAGCAGCTTTGACAGGAGGCGCTACGAGCAGTACTTC. This gives the protein CASSFDRRRYEQYF. The variable domain in full, completed from reference TRBV5-1 and TRBJ2-7, reads KAGVTQTPRYLIKTRGQQVTLSCSPISGHRSVSWYQQTPGQGLQFLFEYFSETQRNKGNFPGRFSGRQFSNSRSEMNVSTLELGDSALYLCASSFDRRRYEQYFGPGTRLTVT.

V usage is TRBV5-4 and J usage is TRBJ2-3; D may be TRBD2 (7 bases). Per the germline V gene, CDR1 is SGHNT and CDR2 is YYREEE (reference sequence). The CDR3 covers 16 residues. V was trimmed by 0 bases and J by 6 bases, leaving 17 bases between them. Here the CDR3 reads CASSLEGGVSLDTQYF. The CDR3, as DNA: TGTGCCAGCAGCTTGGAGGGGGGGGTATCCCTCGATACGCAGTATTTT.

This chain connects TRBV25-1 to TRBJ1-2; unclear D gene. The CDR3 is made up of 13 amino acids. V shed 2 bases and J shed 4 bases, with 8 bases lying between them. The germline gives CDR1 MGHDK, CDR2 SYGVNS. The CDR3 loop reads CASSEPPGYGYTF. In DNA, the CDR3 is TGTGCCAGCAGTGAACCCCCCGGCTATGGCTACACCTTC.

This CDR3 is CASSLTSFPTDTQYF. CDR3 bases: TGTGCCAGCAGCCTTACTAGTTTTCCCACAGATACGCAGTATTTT. The chain combines TRBV11-3 with TRBJ2-3; D is possibly TRBD2 (5 bases). CDR3 size: 15 residues. Germline loops: CDR1 SGHNT, CDR2 YENEEA. V lost 5 bases and J 2 bases, leaving 14 bases between the germline ends.

This clone was counted only a few times. The chain employs TRBV27 and TRBJ2-7; D gene unclear. Germline CDR1 MNHEY, CDR2 SMNVEV (reference sequence). The CDR3 has 14 amino acids. V dropped 6 bases and J dropped 2 bases, with 14 bases sitting between them. The CDR3 bases are TGTGCCAGCAGCCTAACCGCTTTGCCCTACGAGCAGTACTTC. This sequence encodes CASSLTALPYEQYF.

A few counts support this clone. This chain joins TRBV6-1 and TRBJ2-6, with a possible D match to TRBD1 (5 bases). CDR3 length equals 15 residues. Looked up from germline, CDR1 is MNHNS and CDR2 is SASEGT. V was shortened by 5 bases and J by 0 bases, with 8 bases between the two germline ends. Here the CDR3 reads CASSFDSSGANVLTF. Written as DNA, the CDR3 is TGTGCCAGCAGTTTCGACAGCTCTGGGGCCAACGTCCTGACTTTC.

The chain recombines TRBV28 with TRBJ2-3; perhaps TRBD2 as D (6 bases). V lost 3 bases, J lost 12 bases, and 22 bases lay in between. Germline V gene data show CDR1 as MDHEN and CDR2 as SYDVKM. The CDR3 runs to 15 residues. The CDR3 DNA sequence: TGTGCCAGCAGTTTCTCATTCCGGAGGGACCCCCTTCAGTATTTT. Protein: CASSFSFRRDPLQYF.

This clone counts as medium-sized. The chain uses TRBV5-4 and TRBJ2-5; 8 positions agree with TRBD2. Germline assignment: CDR1 SGHNT and CDR2 YYREEE (reference sequence). CDR3 length equals 14 residues. The ends lost 2 bases at V and 4 bases at J; junction bases unmatched: 4. CDR3 sequence: CASSFGGGGETQYF. Here the CDR3 DNA reads TGTGCCAGCAGCTTCGGGGGGGGAGGAGAGACCCAGTACTTC.

CDR3 in amino acids: CAISGTGFYEQYF. CDR3 nucleotides: TGTGCTATATCCGGGACAGGGTTTTACGAGCAGTACTTC. The chain employs TRBV7-8 and TRBJ2-5, with 9 bases aligning to TRBD1. The J call may be wrong; the DNA end is better matched by TRBJ2-7. This CDR3 is 13 amino acids long. The germline CDR1 and CDR2 sequences are SGHVS and FQNEAQ.

This clone was detected a few times. The V call is TRBV28, the J call TRBJ1-2; TRBD1 matches 7 bases. Trimming took 5 bases from V and 6 from J; bases not matched to a gene: 9. The CDR3 is made up of 14 amino acids. Germline V gene lookup returns CDR1 MDHEN and CDR2 SYDVKM. The CDR3 protein is CASSTPTGSDGYTF. The DNA for the CDR3 is TGTGCCAGCAGTACACCGACAGGGAGCGATGGCTACACCTTC.

V usage is TRBV27 and J usage is TRBJ1-2; D perhaps matches TRBD1 (5 bases). With 9 bases removed from V and 4 bases from J, the gap between germline ends came to 15 bases. There are 13 residues in the CDR3. Germline V gene sequence: CDR1 MNHEY, CDR2 SMNVEV (reference sequence). This CDR3 is CARGRPGPYGYTF. In DNA form, the CDR3 reads TGTGCCAGGGGGAGGCCAGGGCCCTATGGCTACACCTTC.

The chain employs TRBV25-1 and TRBJ1-1; TRBD1 is a possible D gene (5 bases). This CDR3 region has 17 residues. Deletions cut 2 bases from V and 3 bases from J, with 19 bases between. The germline CDR1 and CDR2 sequences are MGHDK and SYGVNS. The CDR3 reads CASSERSGTHRDTEAFF. The CDR3 coding sequence is TGTGCCAGCAGTGAACGTTCAGGGACCCACCGGGACACTGAAGCTTTCTTT.